The 14 T cell receptor beta chains below were found in one sample sequenced in a study of blood T cell dynamics during melanoma immunotherapy. The repertoire was sequenced with immunoSEQ multiplex PCR; TCRdb's copy has only in-frame clones and lacks some. Among about 4,800 clones listed, around nine tenths were seen once. Time point meaning: pre-treatment baseline. This material consisted of blood, taken from a patient treated with checkpoint blockade. Every receptor here comes from a human donor with melanoma.

This chain links TRBV9 with TRBJ2-5, with D possibly TRBD1 on 6 matching bases. V lost 2 bases to trimming and J lost 4 bases, with 15 bases between them. The CDR3 loop spans 15 amino acids. Per germline, CDR1 SGDLS and CDR2 YYNGEE. CDR3 in DNA: TGTGCCAGCAGCGTCCTGGGGGCCTCGGGAGAGACCCAGTACTTC. It specifies CASSVLGASGETQYF.

V is TRBV7-9 and J is TRBJ2-1, with TRBD1 matching 9 bases. The germline gives CDR1 SEHNR, CDR2 FQNEAQ (reference sequence). This CDR3 is built from 16 residues. J was trimmed by 8 bases and V by 5 bases; bases with no gene match: 13. The CDR3 DNA sequence: TGTGCCAGCAGCCCGGGACAGGGAACGCATGAGGATGAGCAGTTCTTC. Translating it yields CASSPGQGTHEDEQFF.

The chain joins TRBV5-6 to TRBJ1-1, with D possibly matching TRBD1 (5 bases). The germline V and J ends were trimmed by 0 bases and 4 bases, with 13 bases remaining between them. This CDR3 region has 15 residues. Germline V gene data show CDR1 as SGHDT and CDR2 as YYEEEE. This CDR3 reads CASSLGGRVGTEAFF. Here the CDR3 DNA reads TGTGCCAGCAGCTTGGGGGGCAGGGTGGGCACTGAAGCTTTCTTT.

V is TRBV25-1 and J is TRBJ2-3, with 8 nucleotides matching TRBD1. The CDR3 has 16 residues. Germline V lookup: CDR1 MGHDK, CDR2 SYGVNS. The trim removed 6 bases at V and 5 bases at J, leaving 13 bases unmatched. The CDR3 DNA sequence: TGTGCCAGCAGACCCTCTCCGGGGACAGGCAAAGATACGCAGTATTTT. This translates into CASRPSPGTGKDTQYF.

This sequence joins TRBV28 and TRBJ2-1; D gene ambiguous. The CDR3 has 11 amino acids. Germline-derived CDR1 and CDR2 are MDHEN and SYDVKM. Trimming removed 4 bases from V and 6 bases from J, with 4 bases in between. DNA of the CDR3: TGTGCCAGCAGTTCCCCCAATGAGCAGTTCTTC. This sequence encodes CASSSPNEQFF.

The V call is TRBV7-8, the J call TRBJ2-1; 10 bases are shared with TRBD2. The CDR3 length is 15 residues. V was clipped by 6 bases and J by 0 bases; unmatched bases: 2. Germline lookup yields CDR1 SGHVS and CDR2 FQNEAQ. The CDR3 DNA reads TGTGCCAGCAGGGCTAGCGGGAGCTCCTACAATGAGCAGTTCTTC. This translates into CASRASGSSYNEQFF. The full variable domain, its missing parts supplied by reference TRBV7-8 and TRBJ2-1, is GAGVSQSPRYKVAKRGQDVALRCDPISGHVSLFWYQQALGQGPEFLTYFQNEAQLDKSGLPSDRFFAERPEGSVSTLKIQRTQQEDSAVYLCASRASGSSYNEQFFGPGTRLTVL.

The chain joins TRBV4-2 to TRBJ2-2; 8 positions match TRBD2. Per germline, CDR1 LGHNA and CDR2 YNFKEQ. V trimming: 7 bases; J trimming: 0 bases; junction bases outside the gene matches: 4. CDR3 length equals 15 residues. CDR3 DNA sequence: TGTGCCAGCAAAGACGGGAGGGCGAACACCGGGGAGCTGTTTTTT. Residues: CASKDGRANTGELFF.

The rearrangement uses TRBV7-2 and TRBJ2-5, with D unclear. The V end was cut by 0 bases, the J end by 5 bases, with 13 bases between. The germline V gene has CDR1 SGHTA and CDR2 FQGNSA. The length of the CDR3 is 15 residues. In DNA form, the CDR3 reads TGTGCCAGCAGCTTAGCCGGGCTTCCAAGGGAGACCCAGTACTTC. Translation gives CASSLAGLPRETQYF.

The CDR3 bases are TGTGCCAGCAGCAAAGGTGCCCTGAACACTGAAGCTTTCTTT. This translates into CASSKGALNTEAFF. The V gene is TRBV21-1, the J gene TRBJ1-1. TRBV21-1 is designated a pseudogene. The CDR3 spans 14 residues.

This clone was counted once. V gene TRBV18 combines with J gene TRBJ1-4, with a possible D match to TRBD1 (5 bases). The V gene lost 6 bases and the J gene lost 6 bases, with 17 bases spanning the gap. The germline V gene has CDR1 KGHSH and CDR2 LQKENI. The length of the CDR3 is 15 residues. The CDR3 DNA reads as TGTGCCAGCTCGCCCCGGGGCCGCGGAGATGAAAAACTGTTTTTT. Amino acid sequence: CASSPRGRGDEKLFF.

This sequence joins TRBV7-2 and TRBJ2-3; 7 positions match TRBD1. The CDR3 is made up of 15 amino acids. Germline CDR1 reads SGHTA; CDR2 reads FQGNSA. V dropped 4 bases and J dropped 4; count of bases not matched to a gene: 8. The CDR3 DNA reads as TGTGCCAGCAGCTCTCGTTCCCAGGGGGCAGATACGCAGTATTTT. Its translation: CASSSRSQGADTQYF.

Here the CDR3 reads CASSPQGISYEQYF. CDR3 nucleotide sequence: TGTGCCAGCAGCCCACAGGGGATTTCCTACGAGCAGTACTTC. This chain connects TRBV6-5 to TRBJ2-7; 7 bases fit TRBD1. The CDR3 extends over 14 amino acids. Looked up from germline, CDR1 is MNHEY and CDR2 is SVGAGI. J gave up 1 base and V 6 bases, and 6 bases lay outside the gene matches.

This clone was detected only a few times. The J gene is TRBJ2-5, the V gene TRBV5-1, with TRBD2 matching over 11 bases. J was trimmed by 5 bases and V by 4 bases; bases with no gene match: 13. CDR3 length: 17 amino acids. The V gene's germline CDR1 is SGHRS and CDR2 YFSETQ. This chain's CDR3 is CASSPEGLAAGQETQYF. As DNA, the CDR3 is TGCGCCAGCAGCCCGGAGGGACTAGCGGCAGGGCAGGAGACCCAGTACTTC.

The chain links TRBV5-1 to TRBJ2-7, with 8 bases identical to TRBD1. J was trimmed by 2 bases and V by 3 bases; bases with no gene match: 4. This CDR3 region has 14 residues. CDR1 and CDR2 (germline): SGHRS, YFSETQ. DNA for the CDR3: TGCGCCAGCAGCTCGGACAGGGACACCTACGAGCAGTACTTC. Amino acid sequence: CASSSDRDTYEQYF.